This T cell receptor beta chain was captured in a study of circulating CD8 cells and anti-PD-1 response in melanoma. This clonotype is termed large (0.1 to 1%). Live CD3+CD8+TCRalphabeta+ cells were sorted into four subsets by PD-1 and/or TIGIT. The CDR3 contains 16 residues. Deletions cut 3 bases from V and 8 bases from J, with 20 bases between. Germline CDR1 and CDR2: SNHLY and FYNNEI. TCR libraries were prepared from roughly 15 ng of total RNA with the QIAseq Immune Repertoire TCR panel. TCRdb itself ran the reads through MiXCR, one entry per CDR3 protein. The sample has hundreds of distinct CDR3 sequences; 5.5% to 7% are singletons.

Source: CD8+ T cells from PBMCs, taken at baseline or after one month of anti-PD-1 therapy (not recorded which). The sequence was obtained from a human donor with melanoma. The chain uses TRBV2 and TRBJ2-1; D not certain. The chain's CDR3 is CASSDPSEATSDEQFF. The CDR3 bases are TGTGCCAGCAGTGATCCCTCCGAAGCCACGTCAGATGAGCAGTTCTTC.